One sample yielded the 18 T cell receptor beta chains listed below, sequenced in a study of blood T cell repertoires in COVID-19. The assay was immunoSEQ multiplex PCR, and TCRdb's table has in-frame clones only and misses some. The sample yields under 450,000 clones, about 88% seen once. Source material: peripheral blood. The receptors were sampled from a woman aged 40 to 49 with COVID-19, enrolled during active disease.

V is TRBV4-3 and J is TRBJ2-7; maybe TRBD1 (6 bases). V lost 0 bases and J lost 3, with 21 bases in between. Germline assignment: CDR1 LGHNA and CDR2 YSLEER. There are 18 residues in the CDR3. The CDR3: CASSQEFGRQVLRYEQYF. In nucleotides, the CDR3 is TGCGCCAGCAGCCAAGAATTCGGTCGACAGGTGTTGCGCTACGAGCAGTACTTC.

This clone came up a few times. The V and J genes are TRBV3-1 (or the pseudogene TRBV3-2) and TRBJ1-4, with 7 bases aligning to TRBD1. J lost 4 bases, V lost 2 bases, and 4 bases had no gene match. This CDR3 spans 15 amino acids. Germline V lookup: CDR1 LGHDT, CDR2 YNNKEL (reference sequence). In DNA, the CDR3 is TGTGCCAGCAGCCAATGGGACAGCCGTAATGAAAAACTGTTTTTT. Translated: CASSQWDSRNEKLFF.

This chain links TRBV7-2 with TRBJ1-5; tentative D call: TRBD1 (6 bases). V lost 4 bases and J lost 4, with 14 bases in between. CDR3 length: 15 amino acids. Germline lookup yields CDR1 SGHTA and CDR2 FQGNSA. CDR3 protein: CASSSADSLNQPQHF. CDR3 nucleotides: TGTGCCAGCAGCTCTGCGGACAGCTTGAATCAGCCCCAGCATTTT.

The chain employs TRBV7-9 and TRBJ1-2; 8 bases map to TRBD1. Germline V gene sequence: CDR1 SEHNR, CDR2 FQNEAQ (reference sequence). The trim removed 3 bases at V and 4 bases at J, leaving 4 bases unmatched. The length of the CDR3 is 14 residues. The CDR3 DNA follows: TGTGCCAGCAGCTTGCAGGGGGCGATCTATGGCTACACCTTC. Protein sequence: CASSLQGAIYGYTF.

The gene calls are TRBV28 and TRBJ1-1, with no clear D. The CDR3 is 13 amino acids. The germline V gene has CDR1 MDHEN and CDR2 SYDVKM. Trimming took off 7 bases at V and 5 bases at J, with 14 bases between the two ends. The CDR3 nucleotides are TGTGCCAGCACCGACCCGGGTAGAACTGAAGCTTTCTTT. Encoded protein: CASTDPGRTEAFF.

This sequence joins TRBV9 and TRBJ1-3; 11 nucleotides agree with TRBD1. CDR1 is SGDLS and CDR2 is YYNGEE in the germline V gene. The CDR3 extends over 17 amino acids. V lost 4 bases, J lost 0 bases, and 6 bases stayed unmatched. This chain's CDR3 is CASSPRTGGDSGNTIYF. The CDR3 DNA follows: TGTGCCAGCAGCCCTAGGACAGGGGGCGACTCTGGAAACACCATATATTTT.

The rearrangement joins TRBV3-1 (or the pseudogene TRBV3-2) to TRBJ2-7, with 8 bases identical to TRBD1. The CDR3 has 14 amino acids. With V trimmed by 4 bases and J by 6 bases, 8 bases remained unmatched. Germline loops: CDR1 LGHDT, CDR2 YNNKEL (reference sequence). The CDR3 here is CASSRDRMALEQYF. DNA of the CDR3: TGTGCCAGCAGCCGGGACAGGATGGCCCTCGAGCAGTACTTC.

V and J are TRBV7-8 and TRBJ2-7; 8 bases line up with TRBD1. The CDR3 consists of 15 residues. The germline V gene encodes CDR1 SGHVS and CDR2 FQNEAQ. Unmatched junction bases numbered 6, after V lost 3 bases and J lost 2 bases. The CDR3 sequence: CASSFRTGRTYEQYF. DNA of the CDR3: TGTGCCAGCAGCTTTCGGACAGGGCGAACCTACGAGCAGTACTTC.

This chain links TRBV4-2 with TRBJ1-2; a weak D match, TRBD1 (6 bases). Germline CDR1 LGHNA, CDR2 YNFKEQ. CDR3 length equals 18 residues. V lost 0 bases, J lost 4 bases, and 21 bases lay in between. The CDR3 DNA is TGTGCCAGCAGCCAAGATTTCCGTTCAACGGACAGCGCCTATGGCTACACCTTC. Its protein is CASSQDFRSTDSAYGYTF.

The chain recombines TRBV5-1 with TRBJ1-6; weak D call: TRBD1 (5 bases). CDR3 size: 16 residues. The germline V gene has CDR1 SGHRS and CDR2 YFSETQ. Trimming left V 4 bases short and J 7 bases short, with 18 bases between. This CDR3 is CASSREHRKGNSPLHF. Written as DNA, the CDR3 is TGCGCCAGCAGCCGCGAACATAGGAAGGGGAATTCACCCCTCCACTTT.

J is TRBJ1-1 and V is TRBV18; 7 bases fit TRBD1. The ends lost 3 bases at V and 3 bases at J; junction bases unmatched: 7. CDR1 KGHSH and CDR2 LQKENI come from the germline V gene. This CDR3 has 15 amino acids. This chain's CDR3 is CASSPVVGQDTEAFF. CDR3 sequence (DNA): TGTGCCAGCTCACCCGTAGTAGGACAGGACACTGAAGCTTTCTTT. The variable domain in full, completed from reference TRBV18 and TRBJ1-1, reads NAGVMQNPRHLVRRRGQEARLRCSPMKGHSHVYWYRQLPEEGLKFMVYLQKENIIDESGMPKERFSAEFPKEGPSILRIQQVVRGDSAAYFCASSPVVGQDTEAFFGQGTRLTVV.

J is TRBJ2-3 and V is TRBV19; 12 positions agree with TRBD2. The CDR3 extends over 17 amino acids. CDR1 is LNHDA and CDR2 is SQIVND in the germline V gene (reference sequence). V shed 3 bases and J 2 bases; nucleotides not matched to a gene: 6. CDR3 protein: CASSIPGLAGTTDTQYF. The CDR3 DNA follows: TGTGCCAGTAGTATCCCAGGACTAGCGGGAACCACAGATACGCAGTATTTT.

V and J are TRBV27 and TRBJ2-1; 15 nucleotides align to TRBD2. J lost 4 bases, V lost 2 bases, and 9 bases had no gene match. This CDR3 is 19 amino acids long. Germline CDR1 is MNHEY and CDR2 is SMNVEV (reference sequence). The CDR3 spells CASSLKGTSGGPLYNEQFF. The CDR3 nucleotides read TGTGCCAGCAGTTTAAAAGGGACTAGCGGGGGGCCACTATACAATGAGCAGTTCTTC.

The J gene is TRBJ2-7, the V gene TRBV6-6; D is uncertain. Trimming cost V 7 bases and J 5 bases, with 12 bases left between them. CDR1 and CDR2 from the germline V gene are MNHNY and SVGAGI (reference sequence). CDR3 size: 12 residues. Here the CDR3 DNA reads TGTGCCAGCACCAGAAGAGGCCACGAGCAGTACTTC. This codes for CASTRRGHEQYF.

The gene calls are TRBV11-3 and TRBJ2-1; 12 nucleotides match TRBD2. Trimming at V came to 4 bases and at J to 4 bases, leaving 5 bases not matched to a gene. This CDR3 is 16 amino acids long. The germline CDR1 and CDR2 sequences are SGHNT and YENEEA. Here the CDR3 reads CASSYAGTSGYNEQFF. CDR3 DNA: TGTGCCAGCAGCTACGCCGGGACTAGCGGGTACAATGAGCAGTTCTTC.

This clone was observed a single time. The chain links TRBV6-6 to TRBJ1-1; D is ambiguous. CDR1 and CDR2 (germline): MNHNY, SVGAGI (reference sequence). This CDR3 is built from 16 residues. With 6 bases removed from V and 5 bases from J, the gap between germline ends came to 22 bases. The CDR3 loop reads CASSPTDGRRRTEAFF. The CDR3 nucleotides read TGTGCCAGCAGCCCTACCGACGGCAGGAGGAGGACTGAAGCTTTCTTT.

This clone was counted once. The gene calls are TRBV7-2 and TRBJ2-5, with D unresolved. The CDR3 sequence is 14 residues long. V was trimmed by 2 bases and J by 3 bases, leaving 10 bases between them. Germline V gene sequence: CDR1 SGHTA, CDR2 FQGNSA. CDR3 in amino acids: CASSLKRREETQYF. CDR3 bases: TGTGCCAGCAGCTTAAAGAGAAGAGAAGAGACCCAGTACTTC.

The V and J genes are TRBV5-1 and TRBJ1-5; 7 nucleotides align to TRBD1. V trimming: 4 bases; J trimming: 3 bases; junction bases outside the gene matches: 4. Germline V CDR1 and CDR2: SGHRS, YFSETQ. The CDR3 extends over 14 amino acids. The CDR3, as DNA: TGCGCCAGCAGCCCAGGACAGGCCAATCAGCCCCAGCATTTT. It encodes CASSPGQANQPQHF.